Listed here are 32 T cell receptor beta chains from one sample, sequenced in a study of cytomegalovirus exposure and HLA in healthy donors (dated by TCRdb to 2016 to 2017). Libraries were made using the immunoSEQ multiplex PCR assay. TCRdb's version of the immuneACCESS table is confined to in-frame rearrangements and falls short of the full clone set. An unresolved V gene accounts for under half of the shortfall where checked; the remainder is of unknown origin. The sample table lists roughly 56,000 clones, approximately 92% of them with a count of one. The top ten constitute around 15% of the sample. The sample was PBMCs. The source is a woman between 18 and 29 years old in good health and CMV-seronegative.

The chain is built from TRBV18 and TRBJ2-1; TRBD1 matches 10 bases. The CDR3 totals 16 residues. J was trimmed by 8 bases and V by 6 bases; bases with no gene match: 13. CDR1 KGHSH and CDR2 LQKENI come from the germline V gene. CDR3 nucleotide sequence: TGTGCCAGCTCTCAACCCGGGACAGGGGCCCGGGATGAGCAGTTCTTC. It translates to CASSQPGTGARDEQFF.

This chain connects TRBV28 to TRBJ2-1, with D perhaps TRBD2 (5 bases). There are 13 residues in the CDR3. Trimming shortened V by 2 bases and J by 5 bases, and 7 bases separated the two germline ends. Germline lookup yields CDR1 MDHEN and CDR2 SYDVKM. The CDR3 protein is CASSLTSNNEQFF. The CDR3 nucleotides are TGTGCCAGCAGTTTAACTAGTAACAATGAGCAGTTCTTC.

This chain connects TRBV2 to TRBJ2-7, with D possibly TRBD2 on 6 matching bases. From germline, CDR1 is SNHLY and CDR2 FYNNEI. Trimming cost V 3 bases and J 2 bases, with 14 bases left between them. This CDR3 region has 15 residues. In nucleotides, the CDR3 is TGTGCCAGCAGTGACATCGGGACTCAGGCCTACGAGCAGTACTTC. Amino acid sequence: CASSDIGTQAYEQYF.

V is TRBV28 and J is TRBJ1-5, with 7 bases matching TRBD1. Germline CDR1 MDHEN, CDR2 SYDVKM. Trimming removed 5 bases from V and 0 bases from J; junction bases left unmatched: 7. The CDR3 covers 16 residues. The CDR3 is CASSPQGLGSNQPQHF. For the CDR3, the DNA is TGTGCCAGCAGTCCACAGGGGCTTGGTAGCAATCAGCCCCAGCATTTT.

This chain links TRBV5-4 with TRBJ2-1; TRBD1 aligns across 8 bases. V dropped 0 bases and J dropped 6; count of bases not matched to a gene: 2. Germline V CDR1 and CDR2: SGHNT, YYREEE (reference sequence). This CDR3 has 14 amino acids. The CDR3: CASSLGTGLNEQFF. The DNA of the CDR3 is TGTGCCAGCAGCTTGGGGACAGGGCTCAATGAGCAGTTCTTC. The full variable domain, in which reference TRBV5-4 and TRBJ2-1 provide the parts outside the CDR3, is ETGVTQSPTHLIKTRGQQVTLRCSSQSGHNTVSWYQQALGQGPQFIFQYYREEENGRGNFPPRFSGLQFPNYSSELNVNALELDDSALYLCASSLGTGLNEQFFGPGTRLTVL.

The chain has TRBV4-1 and TRBJ2-6, with D possibly TRBD2 on 5 matching bases. In germline, CDR1 is MGHRA, CDR2 YSYEKL. The CDR3 contains 15 residues. Trimming took off 4 bases at V and 4 bases at J, with 11 bases between the two ends. Here the CDR3 reads CASSRTLGGANVLTF. In nucleotides, the CDR3 is TGCGCCAGCAGCCGGACTCTGGGGGGGGCCAACGTCCTGACTTTC.

This chain joins TRBV6-5 and TRBJ1-2; 7 nucleotides agree with TRBD1. The ends lost 5 bases at V and 7 bases at J; junction bases unmatched: 4. The germline gives CDR1 MNHEY, CDR2 SVGAGI. The CDR3 extends over 12 amino acids. The CDR3 sequence: CASSTTGFGYTF. The CDR3 DNA reads TGTGCCAGCAGTACGACAGGGTTTGGCTACACCTTC.

The V and J genes are TRBV20-1 and TRBJ1-5; D unclear. The CDR3 has 11 amino acids. The V end lost 3 bases, the J end lost 11 bases, and 11 bases lay between the germline ends. CDR1 and CDR2 from the germline V gene are DFQATT and SNEGSKA (reference sequence). CDR3 nucleotides: TGCAGTGCTAGTGGCGGGTTAACCCAGCATTTT. Translation gives CSASGGLTQHF.

V gene TRBV28 combines with J gene TRBJ1-2; 8 bases are a match to TRBD1. Germline V gene lookup returns CDR1 MDHEN and CDR2 SYDVKM. V trimming: 5 bases; J trimming: 9 bases; junction bases outside the gene matches: 11. The CDR3 consists of 14 residues. The CDR3 spells CASSQRTGFLRYTF. The CDR3 nucleotides read TGTGCCAGCAGTCAACGGACAGGGTTTCTTCGCTACACCTTC.

The rearrangement links TRBV19 to TRBJ2-2, with 7 bases lining up with TRBD1. Trimming cost V 4 bases and J 4 bases; bases outside gene matches: 15. The germline V gene has CDR1 LNHDA and CDR2 SQIVND (reference sequence). The CDR3 has 18 residues. The CDR3 loop is CASSTPPTDRVSTGELFF. The CDR3 DNA sequence: TGTGCCAGTAGTACCCCCCCCACAGACAGGGTGTCCACCGGGGAGCTGTTTTTT. Using reference TRBV19 and TRBJ2-2 for the parts outside the CDR3, the full variable domain is DGGITQSPKYLFRKEGQNVTLSCEQNLNHDAMYWYRQDPGQGLRLIYYSQIVNDFQKGDIAEGYSVSREKKESFPLTVTSAQKNPTAFYLCASSTPPTDRVSTGELFFGEGSRLTVL.

V and J are TRBV18 and TRBJ2-5; no clear D gene. Germline V lookup: CDR1 KGHSH, CDR2 LQKENI. This CDR3 is built from 11 residues. Trimming left V 6 bases short and J 5 bases short, with 7 bases between. CDR3 nucleotide sequence: TGTGCCAGCTCCCCTAAGGAGACCCAGTACTTC. It specifies CASSPKETQYF.

The chain links TRBV18 to TRBJ1-2; no firm D call. V shed 1 base and J shed 1 base, with 7 bases lying between them. This CDR3 spans 14 amino acids. Per the germline V gene, CDR1 is KGHSH and CDR2 is LQKENI. The chain's CDR3 is CASSPLVSNYGYTF. CDR3 bases: TGTGCCAGCTCACCACTTGTCAGTAACTATGGCTACACCTTC.

The CDR3 DNA reads TGTGCCAGCAGCCCCCGCGGCGGAATAGCCAATGAGCAGTTCTTC. Translation gives CASSPRGGIANEQFF. V usage is TRBV5-6 and J usage is TRBJ2-1; D is undetermined. With 4 bases removed from V and 6 bases from J, the gap between germline ends came to 17 bases. Germline CDR1 reads SGHDT; CDR2 reads YYEEEE. The CDR3 loop spans 15 amino acids. Combining the CDR3 with reference TRBV5-6 and TRBJ2-1 gives the whole variable domain DAGVTQSPTHLIKTRGQQVTLRCSPKSGHDTVSWYQQALGQGPQFIFQYYEEEERQRGNFPDRFSGHQFPNYSSELNVNALLLGDSALYLCASSPRGGIANEQFFGPGTRLTVL.

The rearrangement joins TRBV28 to TRBJ2-3, with TRBD2 matching 15 bases. The V and J ends lost 5 bases and 5 bases, in that order; junction bases with no gene match: 11. Germline V gives CDR1 MDHEN, CDR2 SYDVKM. The CDR3 sequence is 18 residues long. DNA for the CDR3: TGTGCCAGCAGTGGTCTTTACTGGACTAGCGGGAGGGAAGATACGCAGTATTTT. This encodes CASSGLYWTSGREDTQYF.

V gene TRBV30 combines with J gene TRBJ2-3; tentatively, D is TRBD2 (6 bases). The CDR3 is 14 residues long. The V end lost 2 bases, the J end lost 0 bases, and 9 bases lay between the germline ends. Germline CDR1 and CDR2: GTSNPN and SVGIG (reference sequence). As DNA, the CDR3 is TGTGCCTGGAGTACTAGCACTAGCACAGATACGCAGTATTTT. As protein: CAWSTSTSTDTQYF.

This sequence joins TRBV11-2 and TRBJ2-7; 10 nucleotides agree with TRBD2. Trimming at V came to 5 bases and at J to 5 bases, leaving 9 bases not matched to a gene. There are 15 residues in the CDR3. CDR1 SGHAT and CDR2 FQNNGV come from the germline V gene. DNA of the CDR3: TGTGCCAGCAGCGGGGGGCCTAGCGGGGGCCACGAGCAGTACTTC. This codes for CASSGGPSGGHEQYF.

J is TRBJ2-2 and V is TRBV5-1; 8 nucleotides agree with TRBD1. This CDR3 spans 16 amino acids. Germline-derived CDR1 and CDR2 are SGHRS and YFSETQ. With 3 bases clipped from V and 2 bases from J, the junction kept 6 bases outside the gene matches. The CDR3 reads CASSSNGQGNTGELFF. The CDR3 DNA reads as TGCGCCAGCAGCTCAAATGGACAGGGTAACACCGGGGAGCTGTTTTTT.

The V gene is TRBV10-2, the J gene TRBJ2-7; tentatively, D is TRBD1 (5 bases). CDR3 length equals 12 residues. Germline V gene sequence: CDR1 WSHSY, CDR2 SAAADI. The CDR3 bases are TGCGGCACCCAGGGCCCCCTTCCCGAGCAGTACTTC. It codes for CGTQGPLPEQYF.

The CDR3 nucleotides read TGTGCCAGCAGTGGGGGGACTAGCTACAATGAGCAGTTCTTC. Encoded protein: CASSGGTSYNEQFF. J is TRBJ2-1 and V is TRBV2, with TRBD2 matching 8 bases. CDR1 is SNHLY and CDR2 is FYNNEI in the germline V gene. The length of the CDR3 is 14 residues. The J segment lost 3 bases and the V segment lost 4 bases, leaving 2 bases of the junction unmatched. Together with reference TRBV2 and TRBJ2-1, the CDR3 gives the full variable domain: EPEVTQTPSHQVTQMGQEVILRCVPISNHLYFYWYRQILGQKVEFLVSFYNNEISEKSEIFDDQFSVERPDGSNFTLKIRSTKLEDSAMYFCASSGGTSYNEQFFGPGTRLTVL.

This clone was seen only a few times. The chain combines TRBV30 with TRBJ2-3; possible D gene TRBD2, 6 bases. This CDR3 contains 12 residues. V was pared by 4 bases and J by 1 base, with 6 bases between. CDR1 and CDR2 from the germline V gene are GTSNPN and SVGIG (reference sequence). The CDR3 sequence: CAWTSGTDTQYF. CDR3 bases: TGTGCCTGGACTAGCGGCACAGATACGCAGTATTTT.

The rearrangement links TRBV30 to TRBJ1-2; tentatively, D is TRBD1 (6 bases). The germline V gene encodes CDR1 GTSNPN and CDR2 SVGIG (reference sequence). V lost 3 bases to trimming and J lost 5 bases, with 25 bases between them. CDR3 size: 17 residues. In nucleotides, the CDR3 is TGTGCCTGGAGGCCTACCGGCAGGGGAGTCTCTAGGTATGGCTACACCTTC. This codes for CAWRPTGRGVSRYGYTF.

V is TRBV9 and J is TRBJ2-7; 11 bases align to TRBD2. With V trimmed by 3 bases and J by 0 bases, 2 bases remained unmatched. This CDR3 is built from 15 residues. Per germline, CDR1 SGDLS and CDR2 YYNGEE. DNA for the CDR3: TGTGCCAGCAGCGCCGGGACTAGCGGCTCCTACGAGCAGTACTTC. Protein product: CASSAGTSGSYEQYF.

This chain links TRBV18 with TRBJ2-2, with 8 bases that match TRBD2. Germline-derived CDR1 and CDR2 are KGHSH and LQKENI. This CDR3 spans 15 amino acids. Unmatched junction bases numbered 8, after V lost 6 bases and J lost 5 bases. DNA for the CDR3: TGTGCCAGCTCCCAGGCACTAGCGGTTACCGGGGAGCTGTTTTTT. Its protein product is CASSQALAVTGELFF.

This clone was seen a handful of times. The V call is TRBV27, the J call TRBJ1-2; a weak D match, TRBD1 (6 bases). V was clipped by 6 bases and J by 8 bases, with 16 bases between them. The CDR3 has 13 amino acids. Germline CDR1 and CDR2: MNHEY and SMNVEV (reference sequence). CDR3 sequence (DNA): TGTGCCAGCAGCCTCAGGGGATCCGGCGGCTACACCTTC. Translation gives CASSLRGSGGYTF.

This sequence joins TRBV7-6 and TRBJ2-2; the match to TRBD1 covers 7 bases. The germline V gene encodes CDR1 SGHVS and CDR2 FNYEAQ. V was clipped by 3 bases and J by 6 bases; unmatched bases: 1. The CDR3 covers 13 residues. CDR3 nucleotide sequence: TGTGCCAGCAGCTTGGGACAGTCCGGGGAGCTGTTTTTT. Amino acids: CASSLGQSGELFF.

The chain is built from TRBV28 and TRBJ2-7; no firm D call. Trimming removed 5 bases from V and 2 bases from J, with 4 bases in between. Germline V gene sequence: CDR1 MDHEN, CDR2 SYDVKM. The CDR3 spans 11 residues. The CDR3 sequence: CASSTTYEQYF. The CDR3 DNA reads as TGTGCCAGCAGTACTACCTACGAGCAGTACTTC.

The chain recombines TRBV30 with TRBJ1-1; D unresolved. CDR1 GTSNPN and CDR2 SVGIG come from the germline V gene (reference sequence). This CDR3 has 12 residues. V was pared by 0 bases and J by 6 bases, with 8 bases between. CDR3 bases: TGTGCCTGGAGTGTGACTAGGGCTGAAGCTTTCTTT. Its translation: CAWSVTRAEAFF.

J is TRBJ1-2 and V is TRBV6-5; the D gene is possibly TRBD1 (6 bases). CDR1 MNHEY and CDR2 SVGAGI come from the germline V gene. The CDR3 has 15 amino acids. The V gene lost 0 bases and the J gene lost 8 bases, with 16 bases spanning the gap. The CDR3 region has the DNA TGTGCCAGCAGTTACTCGGGAAGGGGGTGGGGGGGCTACACCTTC. Translated: CASSYSGRGWGGYTF.

The chain carries TRBV6-8 and TRBJ2-7; 7 bases align to TRBD2. CDR1 MNHGY and CDR2 SAAAGT come from the germline V gene. This CDR3 has 11 residues. V trimming: 6 bases; J trimming: 9 bases; junction bases outside the gene matches: 5. The CDR3 DNA follows: TGTGCCAGCAGCAGCGGGGTGTGGCAGTACTTC. Its protein is CASSSGVWQYF.

The CDR3, as DNA: TGCAGCGTTGATAAGGGACAGGGGATTGAGACCCAGTACTTC. It specifies CSVDKGQGIETQYF. This chain connects TRBV29-1 to TRBJ2-5; 10 positions match TRBD1. Losses at the gene ends were 3 bases for V and 5 bases for J; bases not matched to a gene: 6. The length of the CDR3 is 14 residues. In germline, CDR1 is SQVTM, CDR2 ANQGSEA.

This clone was detected a few times. This same CDR3 is encoded by further DNA sequences in the sample. This chain connects TRBV18 to TRBJ1-2; D remains ambiguous. Per the germline V gene, CDR1 is KGHSH and CDR2 is LQKENI. Trimming left V 2 bases short and J 0 bases short, with 4 bases between. CDR3 length: 13 residues. As DNA, the CDR3 is TGTGCCAGCTCACCAGGGCCTAACTATGGCTACACCTTC. This sequence encodes CASSPGPNYGYTF.

This rearrangement joins TRBV27 to TRBJ2-2, with 7 bases identical to TRBD2. Germline V gene sequence: CDR1 MNHEY, CDR2 SMNVEV (reference sequence). The CDR3 has 15 residues. V dropped 6 bases and J dropped 3; count of bases not matched to a gene: 7. This chain's CDR3 is CASSVASGDTGELFF. CDR3 coding DNA: TGTGCCAGCAGCGTAGCTAGCGGTGACACCGGGGAGCTGTTTTTT.